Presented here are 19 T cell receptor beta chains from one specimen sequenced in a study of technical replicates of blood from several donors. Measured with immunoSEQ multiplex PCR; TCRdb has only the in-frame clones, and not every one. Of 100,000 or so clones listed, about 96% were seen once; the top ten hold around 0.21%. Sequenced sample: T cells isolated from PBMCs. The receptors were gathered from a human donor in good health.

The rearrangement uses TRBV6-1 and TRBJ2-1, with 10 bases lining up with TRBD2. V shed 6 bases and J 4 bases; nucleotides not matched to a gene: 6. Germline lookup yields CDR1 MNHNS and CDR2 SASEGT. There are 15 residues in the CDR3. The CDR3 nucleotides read TGTGCCAGCAGCGCACTAGCGGGAACTTACAATGAGCAGTTCTTC. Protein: CASSALAGTYNEQFF.

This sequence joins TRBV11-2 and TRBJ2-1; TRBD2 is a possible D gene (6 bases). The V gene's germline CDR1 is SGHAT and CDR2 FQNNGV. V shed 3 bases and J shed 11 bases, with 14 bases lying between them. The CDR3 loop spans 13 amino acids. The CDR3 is CASSFGTFAQQFF. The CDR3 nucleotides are TGTGCCAGCAGCTTCGGGACTTTTGCCCAGCAGTTCTTC. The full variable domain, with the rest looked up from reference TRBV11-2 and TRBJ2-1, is EAGVAQSPRYKIIEKRQSVAFWCNPISGHATLYWYQQILGQGPKLLIQFQNNGVVDDSQLPKDRFSAERLKGVDSTLKIQPAKLEDSAVYLCASSFGTFAQQFFGPGTRLTVL.

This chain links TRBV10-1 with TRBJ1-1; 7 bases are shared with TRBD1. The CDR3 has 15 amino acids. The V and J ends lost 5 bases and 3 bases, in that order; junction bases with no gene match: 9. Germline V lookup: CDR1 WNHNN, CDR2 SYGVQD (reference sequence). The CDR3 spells CASSSALTGDTEAFF. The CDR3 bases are TGCGCCAGCAGTTCCGCTCTTACAGGGGACACTGAAGCTTTCTTT.

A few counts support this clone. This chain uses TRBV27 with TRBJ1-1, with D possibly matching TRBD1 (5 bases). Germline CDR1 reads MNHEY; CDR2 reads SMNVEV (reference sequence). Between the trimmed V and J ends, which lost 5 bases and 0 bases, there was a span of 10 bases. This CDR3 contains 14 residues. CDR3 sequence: CASSRQSLNTEAFF. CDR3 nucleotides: TGTGCCAGCAGTAGACAGAGTCTGAACACTGAAGCTTTCTTT.

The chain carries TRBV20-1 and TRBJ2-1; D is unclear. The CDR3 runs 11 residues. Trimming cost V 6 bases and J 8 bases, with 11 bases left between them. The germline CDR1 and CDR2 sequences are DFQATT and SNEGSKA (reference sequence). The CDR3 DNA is TGCAGTGCCGCGCATGTCTATGAGCAGTTCTTC. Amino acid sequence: CSAAHVYEQFF.

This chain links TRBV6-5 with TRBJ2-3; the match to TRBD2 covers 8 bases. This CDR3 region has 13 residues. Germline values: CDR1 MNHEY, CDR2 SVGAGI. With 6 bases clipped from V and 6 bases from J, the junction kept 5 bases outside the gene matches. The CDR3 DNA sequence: TGTGCCAGCAGCGGGAGGGCCGGGGATACGCAGTATTTT. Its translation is CASSGRAGDTQYF.

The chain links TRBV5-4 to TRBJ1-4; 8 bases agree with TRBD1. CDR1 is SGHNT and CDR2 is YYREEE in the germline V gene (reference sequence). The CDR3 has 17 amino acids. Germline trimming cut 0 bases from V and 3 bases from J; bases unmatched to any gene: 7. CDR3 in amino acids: CASSLVGTGLPNEKLFF. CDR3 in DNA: TGTGCCAGCAGCTTGGTAGGGACAGGTCTTCCTAATGAAAAACTGTTTTTT.

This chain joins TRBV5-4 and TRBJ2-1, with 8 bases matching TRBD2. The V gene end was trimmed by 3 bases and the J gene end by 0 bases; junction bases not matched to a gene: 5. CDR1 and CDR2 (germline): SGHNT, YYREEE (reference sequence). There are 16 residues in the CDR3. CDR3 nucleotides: TGTGCCAGCAGCTCAGGACTAGCCGACTCCTACAATGAGCAGTTCTTC. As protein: CASSSGLADSYNEQFF. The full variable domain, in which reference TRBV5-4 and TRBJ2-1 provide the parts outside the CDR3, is ETGVTQSPTHLIKTRGQQVTLRCSSQSGHNTVSWYQQALGQGPQFIFQYYREEENGRGNFPPRFSGLQFPNYSSELNVNALELDDSALYLCASSSGLADSYNEQFFGPGTRLTVL.

The DNA for the CDR3 is TGTGCCTGGAGTGCGGACAGGTCTTCTGCGGAGACCCAGTACTTC. It encodes CAWSADRSSAETQYF. This chain joins TRBV30 and TRBJ2-5; TRBD1 matches 7 bases. V shed 1 base and J 5 bases; nucleotides not matched to a gene: 10. The CDR3 is made up of 15 amino acids. Germline CDR1 reads GTSNPN; CDR2 reads SVGIG (reference sequence).

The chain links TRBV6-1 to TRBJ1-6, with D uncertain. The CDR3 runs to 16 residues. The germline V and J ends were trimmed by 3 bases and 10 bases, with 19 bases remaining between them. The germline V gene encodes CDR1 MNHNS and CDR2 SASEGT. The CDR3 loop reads CASSDPIWEFASPLHF. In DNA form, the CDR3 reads TGTGCCAGCAGTGATCCTATCTGGGAGTTCGCGTCACCCCTCCACTTT.

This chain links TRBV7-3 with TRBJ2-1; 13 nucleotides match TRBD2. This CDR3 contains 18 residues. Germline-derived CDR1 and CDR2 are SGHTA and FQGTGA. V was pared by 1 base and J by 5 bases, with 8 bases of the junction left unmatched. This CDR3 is CASSLNPPTSGGNNEQFF. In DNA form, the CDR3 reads TGTGCCAGCAGCTTAAATCCCCCGACTAGCGGGGGGAACAATGAGCAGTTCTTC.

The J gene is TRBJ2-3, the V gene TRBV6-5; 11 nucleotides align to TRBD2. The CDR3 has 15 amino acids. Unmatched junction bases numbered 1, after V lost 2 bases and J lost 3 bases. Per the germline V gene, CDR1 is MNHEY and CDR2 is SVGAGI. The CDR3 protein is CASSYTSGSTDTQYF. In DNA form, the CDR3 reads TGTGCCAGCAGTTACACTAGCGGGAGTACAGATACGCAGTATTTT.

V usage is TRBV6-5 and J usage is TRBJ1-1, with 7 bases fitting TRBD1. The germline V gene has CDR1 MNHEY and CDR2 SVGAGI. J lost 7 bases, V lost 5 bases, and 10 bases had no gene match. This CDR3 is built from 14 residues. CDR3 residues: CASSLLPHRGEAFF. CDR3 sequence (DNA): TGTGCCAGCAGTCTGCTACCTCACAGGGGTGAAGCTTTCTTT.

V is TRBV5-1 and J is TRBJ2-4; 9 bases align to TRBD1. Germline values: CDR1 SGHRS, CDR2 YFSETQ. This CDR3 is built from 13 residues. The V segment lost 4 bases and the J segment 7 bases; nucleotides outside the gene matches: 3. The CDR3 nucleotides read TGCGCCAGCAGCCTAGGACAGGGGAACATTCAGTACTTC. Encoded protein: CASSLGQGNIQYF.

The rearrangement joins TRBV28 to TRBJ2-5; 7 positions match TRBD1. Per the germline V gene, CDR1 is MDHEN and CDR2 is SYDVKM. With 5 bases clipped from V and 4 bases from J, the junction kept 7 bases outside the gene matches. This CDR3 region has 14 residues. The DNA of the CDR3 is TGTGCCAGCAGTAACAGGGGACGGTCAGAGACCCAGTACTTC. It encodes CASSNRGRSETQYF. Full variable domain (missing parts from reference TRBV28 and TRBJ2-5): DVKVTQSSRYLVKRTGEKVFLECVQDMDHENMFWYRQDPGLGLRLIYFSYDVKMKEKGDIPEGYSVSREKKERFSLILESASTNQTSMYLCASSNRGRSETQYFGPGTRLLVL.

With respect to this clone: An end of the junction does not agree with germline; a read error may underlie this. CDR3 nucleotide sequence: TGCAGTGCTAGTTGGACGGGGGTGGTCTTT. Protein: CSASWTGVVF. This chain uses TRBV20-1 with TRBJ1-1, with a weak D call TRBD1 (5 bases). The CDR3 covers 10 residues. Germline V CDR1 and CDR2: DFQATT, SNEGSKA (reference sequence).

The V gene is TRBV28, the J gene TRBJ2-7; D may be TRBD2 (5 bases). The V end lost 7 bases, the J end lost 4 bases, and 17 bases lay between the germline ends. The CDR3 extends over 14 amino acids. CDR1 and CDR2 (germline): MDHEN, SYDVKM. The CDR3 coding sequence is TGTGCCAGCACCCCTGGAGCCACGGGGTACGAGCAGTACTTC. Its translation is CASTPGATGYEQYF.

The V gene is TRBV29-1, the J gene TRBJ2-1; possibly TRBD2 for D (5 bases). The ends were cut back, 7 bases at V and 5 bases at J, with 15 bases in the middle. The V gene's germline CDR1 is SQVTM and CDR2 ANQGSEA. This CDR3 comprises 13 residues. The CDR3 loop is CSADGMIHNEQFF. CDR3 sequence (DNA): TGCAGCGCCGACGGGATGATCCACAATGAGCAGTTCTTC.

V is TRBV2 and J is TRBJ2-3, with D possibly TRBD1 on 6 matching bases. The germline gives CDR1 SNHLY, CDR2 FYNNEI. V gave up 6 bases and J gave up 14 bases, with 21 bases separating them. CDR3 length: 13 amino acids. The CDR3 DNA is TGTGCCAGCAGCCCTGATGACAGGACCCATCGGTATTTT. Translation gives CASSPDDRTHRYF.